Presented here are 30 T cell receptor beta chains from one specimen sequenced in a study of T cells in Graves' hyperthyroidism and ophthalmopathy. RNA transcripts provided the source from which TCR beta CDR3 regions were amplified. Initially, a first-round RT-PCR of the TCR CDR3 employed the HTBI primer set. TCRdb independently ran MiXCR on the multiplex PCR reads; one entry per CDR3 protein. The table has 200,000 to 250,000 distinct CDR3 sequences, about 15% seen once. The sample was blood. The origin of the receptors is a man between 50 and 59 years old with Graves' hyperthyroidism.

This clonotype was seen many times. The chain recombines TRBV6-5 with TRBJ2-3, with 9 bases lining up with TRBD2. CDR3 length equals 16 residues. Germline CDR1 reads MNHEY; CDR2 reads SVGAGI. V lost 0 bases, J lost 6 bases, and 7 bases stayed unmatched. CDR3 DNA: TGTGCCAGCAGTTACTCATCTAGCGGGACACTGGATACGCAGTATTTT. As protein: CASSYSSSGTLDTQYF.

Points on this clonotype: The missing conserved phenylalanine or tryptophan at the end of this CDR3 makes a read error likely. This chain joins TRBV11-2 and TRBJ1-1; unclear D gene. CDR3 size: 12 residues. Per the germline V gene, CDR1 is SGHAT and CDR2 is FQNNGV. V was shortened by 5 bases and J by 4 bases, with 8 bases between the two germline ends. Here the CDR3 DNA reads TGTGCCAGCAGCCCGTTCGGCACTGAAGCTTTCCTT. Translating it yields CASSPFGTEAFL.

V and J are TRBV5-1 and TRBJ1-1; weak D call: TRBD1 (6 bases). The ends were cut back, 4 bases at V and 0 bases at J, with 16 bases in the middle. Germline assignment: CDR1 SGHRS and CDR2 YFSETQ. The CDR3 sequence is 16 residues long. The CDR3 nucleotides are TGCGCCAGCAGCCCCGACAGGACCGCCATGAACACTGAAGCTTTCTTT. It translates to CASSPDRTAMNTEAFF.

This clonotype has more than one count but fewer than ten. The gene calls are TRBV7-9 and TRBJ2-5; D is tentatively TRBD1 or TRBD2 (6 bases each). From germline, CDR1 is SEHNR and CDR2 FQNEAQ (reference sequence). The CDR3 length is 14 residues. Trimming cost V 1 base and J 5 bases, with 11 bases left between them. The CDR3 DNA reads TGTGCCAGCAGCTTAGTGGGGGGCGCGGAGACCCAGTACTTC. It codes for CASSLVGGAETQYF.

This clonotype was picked up a small number of times. The rearrangement uses TRBV10-3 and TRBJ2-3, with 7 bases aligning to TRBD1. Germline CDR1 reads ENHRY; CDR2 reads SYGVKD. This CDR3 comprises 14 residues. V lost 5 bases to trimming and J lost 5 bases; unmatched junction nucleotides: 7. CDR3 DNA: TGTGCCATCAGTTCAGGGGGAGCTGGAGATACGCAGTATTTT. Translating it yields CAISSGGAGDTQYF.

The chain recombines TRBV12-3 or TRBV12-4 with TRBJ1-3; D not certain. V shed 5 bases and J shed 0 bases, with 14 bases lying between them. This CDR3 spans 16 amino acids. CDR3 amino acids: CASSGSDADSGNTIYF. CDR3 sequence (DNA): TGTGCCAGCAGTGGGTCCGACGCCGACTCTGGAAACACCATATATTTT.

At least ten counts were recorded for this clonotype. The CDR3 nucleotides read TGTGCCAGCAGTTTGTTCGGCTCGGCTAGCGGGGGTGCCTACGAGCAGTACTTC. Translated, it gives CASSLFGSASGGAYEQYF. This chain connects TRBV27 to TRBJ2-7; 10 bases align to TRBD2. Trimming took 3 bases from V and 2 from J; bases not matched to a gene: 13. Looked up from germline, CDR1 is MNHEY and CDR2 is SMNVEV (reference sequence). CDR3 length equals 18 residues.

Comments on this clonotype: It may be a read error: a sequence one base away is much more abundant. The rearrangement links TRBV12-3 or TRBV12-4 to TRBJ2-7; 9 bases are a match to TRBD1. Germline trimming cut 2 bases from V and 7 bases from J; bases unmatched to any gene: 12. CDR3 length: 16 amino acids. The CDR3, as DNA: TGTGCCAGCAGTTTATCGAGGAGACAGGGGGTAGGGGAGCAGTACTTC. Encoded protein: CASSLSRRQGVGEQYF.

This clonotype was observed many times. The chain combines TRBV24-1 with TRBJ2-1, with 13 bases that match TRBD2. The CDR3 consists of 16 residues. Germline V gene data show CDR1 as KGHDR and CDR2 as SFDVKD. The V gene end was trimmed by 2 bases and the J gene end by 12 bases; junction bases not matched to a gene: 9. This chain's CDR3 is CATSDSRLAGGRGQFF. The CDR3 coding sequence is TGTGCCACCAGTGATTCAAGACTAGCGGGAGGCCGCGGGCAGTTCTTC.

This clonotype has only a few counts. This chain uses TRBV12-3 or TRBV12-4 with TRBJ1-5; the D is unclear. This CDR3 is 15 amino acids long. V shed 6 bases and J shed 1 base, with 13 bases lying between them. The CDR3 region is CASSPRRISNQPQHF. The CDR3 coding sequence is TGTGCCAGCAGCCCACGACGGATCAGCAATCAGCCCCAGCATTTT.

This clonotype was observed a handful of times. The V and J genes are TRBV25-1 and TRBJ1-6; no reliable D call. The CDR3 is made up of 11 amino acids. The V end lost 6 bases, the J end lost 8 bases, and 5 bases lay between the germline ends. Per the germline V gene, CDR1 is MGHDK and CDR2 is SYGVNS. CDR3 coding DNA: TGTGCCAGCAGGGATGATTCACCCCTCCACTTT. This encodes CASRDDSPLHF.

This clonotype came up many times. The rearrangement joins TRBV6-2 or TRBV6-3 to TRBJ2-3; D uncertain. Trimming pared 7 bases from V and 8 bases from J, leaving 16 bases between. The CDR3 has 13 residues. Germline assignment: CDR1 MNHEY and CDR2 SVGEGT. The CDR3 DNA sequence: TGTGCCAGCACTGATACGGGCACTCGTACGCAGTATTTT. Its protein product is CASTDTGTRTQYF.

The J gene is TRBJ1-6, the V gene TRBV28; 7 bases agree with TRBD1. After removal of 4 bases from V and 11 bases from J, the junction contained 8 bases not matched to a gene. Germline V gives CDR1 MDHEN, CDR2 SYDVKM. The CDR3 is made up of 14 amino acids. DNA for the CDR3: TGTGCCAGCAGTTCCCCAGGGGGGGGGACACCCCTCCACTTT. It is translated as CASSSPGGGTPLHF.

This clonotype has ten or more counts. V gene TRBV20-1 combines with J gene TRBJ2-7, with TRBD2 matching 13 bases. Germline assignment: CDR1 DFQATT and CDR2 SNEGSKA (reference sequence). The trim removed 6 bases at V and 6 bases at J, leaving 11 bases unmatched. The CDR3 sequence is 15 residues long. CDR3 nucleotides: TGCAGTGCACGAACTAGCGGGAGGGCCCTCGGCGAGCAGTACTTC. Translated: CSARTSGRALGEQYF.

This chain connects TRBV6-1 to TRBJ2-6, with a tentative D call TRBD1 (6 bases). In germline, CDR1 is MNHNS, CDR2 SASEGT. This CDR3 contains 19 residues. Trimming took 5 bases from V and 0 from J, leaving 20 bases between them. CDR3 residues: CASSPWSGHISSGANVLTF. The CDR3 nucleotides are TGTGCCAGCAGTCCTTGGTCGGGACACATTTCCTCTGGGGCCAACGTCCTGACTTTC.

The V gene is TRBV20-1, the J gene TRBJ2-5, with D tentatively TRBD2 (5 bases). The CDR3 covers 12 residues. Germline V gene sequence: CDR1 DFQATT, CDR2 SNEGSKA (reference sequence). The V gene lost 6 bases and the J gene lost 1 base, with 9 bases spanning the gap. The CDR3 DNA is TGCAGTGCAGAGGGTGTCCAAGAGACCCAGTACTTC. This codes for CSAEGVQETQYF.

At least ten counts were recorded for this clonotype. The J gene is TRBJ1-1, the V gene TRBV19; D gene uncertain. V gave up 5 bases and J gave up 6 bases, with 13 bases separating them. Germline CDR1 reads LNHDA; CDR2 reads SQIVND (reference sequence). The CDR3 contains 13 residues. The CDR3 spells CASSPWIGAEAFF. The CDR3, as DNA: TGTGCCAGTAGTCCCTGGATCGGGGCTGAAGCTTTCTTT. Together with reference TRBV19 and TRBJ1-1, the CDR3 gives the full variable domain: DGGITQSPKYLFRKEGQNVTLSCEQNLNHDAMYWYRQDPGQGLRLIYYSQIVNDFQKGDIAEGYSVSREKKESFPLTVTSAQKNPTAFYLCASSPWIGAEAFFGQGTRLTVV.

A few counts support this clonotype. The chain joins TRBV20-1 to TRBJ2-3; D possibly corresponds to TRBD2 (6 bases). Germline V gives CDR1 DFQATT, CDR2 SNEGSKA (reference sequence). This CDR3 spans 15 amino acids. Trimming shortened V by 0 bases and J by 4 bases, and 14 bases separated the two germline ends. CDR3 bases: TGCAGTGCTAGAGATCCGGGGGAGGCGGCAGATACGCAGTATTTT. It yields the protein CSARDPGEAADTQYF.

This clonotype appeared many times. The rearrangement joins TRBV12-3 or TRBV12-4 to TRBJ2-7; no firm D call. This CDR3 region has 13 residues. V was cut by 5 bases and J by 1 base, with 9 bases left in between. The CDR3 reads CASSPTVSYEQYF. DNA for the CDR3: TGTGCCAGCAGTCCTACAGTTTCCTACGAGCAGTACTTC.

The genes are TRBV28 and TRBJ2-1; TRBD2 agrees at 8 bases. Trimming removed 6 bases from V and 6 bases from J; junction bases left unmatched: 4. The CDR3 has 13 amino acids. Germline V gene lookup returns CDR1 MDHEN and CDR2 SYDVKM. CDR3 in DNA: TGTGCCAGCAGAACCGGGACTAGCAATGAGCAGTTCTTC. Its translation: CASRTGTSNEQFF.

This clonotype was seen repeatedly, ten times or more. CDR3 region: CAISDGRKQGTEAFF. For the CDR3, the DNA is TGTGCCATCAGTGACGGGAGAAAACAGGGCACTGAAGCTTTCTTT. The rearrangement uses TRBV10-3 and TRBJ1-1; TRBD1 might be the D (6 bases). Trimming shortened V by 3 bases and J by 4 bases, and 15 bases separated the two germline ends. CDR3 length: 15 residues. Germline CDR1 reads ENHRY; CDR2 reads SYGVKD.

This clonotype showed up many times. The J gene is TRBJ2-3, the V gene TRBV20-1, with 7 bases that match TRBD1. Unmatched junction bases numbered 5, after V lost 3 bases and J lost 2 bases. Germline CDR1 is DFQATT and CDR2 is SNEGSKA (reference sequence). CDR3 size: 14 residues. The CDR3 loop is CSARRDRNTDTQYF. The DNA for the CDR3 is TGCAGTGCTAGGAGGGACAGAAACACAGATACGCAGTATTTT.

J is TRBJ2-2 and V is TRBV18; D possibly matches TRBD1 or TRBD2 (6 bases each). This CDR3 has 18 amino acids. Trimming shortened V by 2 bases and J by 0 bases, and 16 bases separated the two germline ends. Germline CDR1 and CDR2: KGHSH and LQKENI. The CDR3 DNA reads as TGTGCCAGCTCACCAATCGCCTTCGGGGGCGCGAACACCGGGGAGCTGTTTTTT. Protein sequence: CASSPIAFGGANTGELFF.

This clonotype was seen ten or more times. The genes are TRBV30 and TRBJ1-2; D is perhaps TRBD1 (5 bases). The V end lost 3 bases, the J end lost 7 bases, and 15 bases lay between the germline ends. Germline CDR1 and CDR2: GTSNPN and SVGIG (reference sequence). CDR3 size: 13 residues. The CDR3 here is CAWRGVPRSGYTF. The CDR3 DNA follows: TGTGCCTGGAGGGGGGTCCCCAGGTCTGGCTACACCTTC.

Ten or more counts support this clonotype. The chain recombines TRBV20-1 with TRBJ2-7; 10 nucleotides line up with TRBD2. The germline gives CDR1 DFQATT, CDR2 SNEGSKA (reference sequence). The CDR3 sequence is 12 residues long. The junction had 3 bases not matched to a gene; V was cut back by 6 bases and J by 4 bases. The CDR3 bases are TGCAGTGCGCCACTAGCGGGATACGAGCAGTACTTC. As protein: CSAPLAGYEQYF.

This clonotype was observed many times. The genes are TRBV7-8 and TRBJ1-2, with D unclear. From germline, CDR1 is SGHVS and CDR2 FQNEAQ. Trimming stripped 3 bases from V and 8 bases from J, with 16 bases between. The CDR3 runs to 14 residues. CDR3 amino acids: CASSFVSTLGGYTF. In DNA, the CDR3 is TGTGCCAGCAGCTTCGTTTCGACCCTGGGCGGCTACACCTTC.

With regard to this clonotype: One base away lies a much larger clone, so this may be a sequencing read error. V and J are TRBV20-1 and TRBJ1-2; D unresolved. CDR1 and CDR2 from the germline V gene are DFQATT and SNEGSKA (reference sequence). The V end lost 0 bases, the J end lost 1 base, and 21 bases lay between the germline ends. CDR3 length: 18 amino acids. The CDR3 DNA sequence: TGCAGTGCTAGAGATCTCCGCGTGGAAACGGAAGTTAACTATGGCTACACCTTC. Its translation is CSARDLRVETEVNYGYTF.

This clonotype was found many times. The CDR3: CASSLDGGKIEKLFF. The CDR3 DNA follows: TGTGCCAGCAGCTTAGATGGGGGAAAGATTGAAAAACTGTTTTTT. The chain employs TRBV7-2 and TRBJ1-4, with D tentatively TRBD1 (5 bases). With 1 base removed from V and 7 bases from J, the gap between germline ends came to 13 bases. CDR1 SGHTA and CDR2 FQGNSA come from the germline V gene. The CDR3 totals 15 residues.

V gene TRBV9 combines with J gene TRBJ2-3; D ambiguous. V was pared by 0 bases and J by 3 bases, with 8 bases between. The CDR3 extends over 14 amino acids. CDR1 is SGDLS, CDR2 YYNGEE, per germline. The CDR3 here is CASSVESGTDTQYF. For the CDR3, the DNA is TGTGCCAGCAGCGTAGAGTCCGGGACAGATACGCAGTATTTT.

This clonotype was counted many times. The chain links TRBV18 to TRBJ2-1; 7 bases fit TRBD2. V lost 3 bases to trimming and J lost 4 bases; unmatched junction nucleotides: 12. The CDR3 is 17 residues long. Germline CDR1 reads KGHSH; CDR2 reads LQKENI. This CDR3 is CASSPQGLSALYNEQFF. DNA for the CDR3: TGTGCCAGCTCACCTCAGGGACTATCCGCATTATACAATGAGCAGTTCTTC.